This entry lists 18 T cell receptor beta chains sequenced from one sample in a study of yellow fever vaccine responses in identical twins. TCRdb re-analysed the RT-PCR reads in MiXCR, keeping a single row per CDR3 protein. Of some 2,200 distinct CDR3 sequences listed, around four fifths are singletons. This specimen was T cells from blood (PBMCs), unsorted or a sorted subset (not recorded which), taken before or after yellow fever vaccination (not recorded which). The receptor set was obtained from a woman under 30 who received the yellow fever vaccine.

This rearrangement joins TRBV7-2 to TRBJ2-2; D is possibly TRBD1 or TRBD2 (5 bases each). The V gene's germline CDR1 is SGHTA and CDR2 FQGNSA. Trimming left V 2 bases short and J 0 bases short, with 13 bases between. This CDR3 spans 17 amino acids. The CDR3 loop is CASSLNLVGANTGELFF. In nucleotides, the CDR3 is TGTGCCAGCAGCTTAAACTTAGTGGGGGCGAACACCGGGGAGCTGTTTTTT.

V usage is TRBV2 and J usage is TRBJ1-5; 7 nucleotides match TRBD1. V lost 8 bases and J lost 6; bases outside the gene matches: 16. Germline CDR1 and CDR2: SNHLY and FYNNEI. The CDR3 is made up of 16 amino acids. The CDR3 DNA follows: TGTGCCAGCGGGCAGGGGGGGGATTCCTTTAGTCAGCCCCAGCATTTT. It specifies CASGQGGDSFSQPQHF.

The chain recombines TRBV11-2 with TRBJ2-1, with D uncertain. Between the trimmed V and J ends, which lost 0 bases and 0 bases, there was a span of 12 bases. Germline V gives CDR1 SGHAT, CDR2 FQNNGV. The CDR3 spans 17 residues. Here the CDR3 reads CASSLDFTVFSYNEQFF. CDR3 DNA sequence: TGTGCCAGCAGCTTAGATTTCACTGTATTCTCCTACAATGAGCAGTTCTTC.

The chain uses TRBV20-1 and TRBJ2-5; tentatively, D is TRBD2 (6 bases). Germline loops: CDR1 DFQATT, CDR2 SNEGSKA (reference sequence). Trimming cost V 0 bases and J 2 bases, with 13 bases left between them. The CDR3 runs to 15 residues. The CDR3 loop reads CSAREGSSVQETQYF. The CDR3 coding sequence is TGCAGTGCTAGAGAAGGATCTAGCGTACAAGAGACCCAGTACTTC.

The chain couples TRBV7-3 to TRBJ2-5; 7 nucleotides align to TRBD1. V lost 5 bases to trimming and J lost 3 bases; unmatched junction nucleotides: 3. The germline V gene encodes CDR1 SGHTA and CDR2 FQGTGA. The CDR3 totals 13 residues. CDR3 residues: CASSIDREETQYF. CDR3 in DNA: TGTGCCAGCAGCATAGACAGGGAAGAGACCCAGTACTTC.

The chain uses TRBV2 and TRBJ2-7; 8 bases match TRBD2. Germline V CDR1 and CDR2: SNHLY, FYNNEI. This CDR3 is 14 amino acids long. The junction had 4 bases not matched to a gene; V was cut back by 3 bases and J by 3 bases. CDR3 bases: TGTGCCAGCAGTGAGACTAGCGCCCTCTACGAGCAGTACTTC. Translated: CASSETSALYEQYF.

This clonotype was picked up one time. This chain connects TRBV15 to TRBJ1-2; maybe TRBD1 (6 bases). The germline V gene encodes CDR1 LNHNV and CDR2 YYDKDF (reference sequence). Deletions cut 0 bases from V and 4 bases from J, with 15 bases between. CDR3 size: 16 residues. The CDR3 nucleotides are TGTGCCACCAGCAGAGATCTGGACAGTTATTCCTATGGCTACACCTTC. Translated: CATSRDLDSYSYGYTF.

The chain has TRBV5-1 and TRBJ2-5; D uncertain. This CDR3 is built from 12 residues. Germline CDR1 and CDR2: SGHRS and YFSETQ. V lost 1 base, J lost 5 bases, and 6 bases lay in between. The CDR3 DNA reads TGCGCCAGCAGCTTGAAGGGTGAGACCCAGTACTTC. It encodes CASSLKGETQYF.

This chain links TRBV20-1 with TRBJ2-7, with a weak D call TRBD2 (6 bases). Trimming took 2 bases from V and 2 from J, leaving 16 bases between them. Germline V gene data show CDR1 as DFQATT and CDR2 as SNEGSKA (reference sequence). The CDR3 runs to 15 residues. The CDR3 spells CSARSRLEGTYEQYF. The CDR3 nucleotides read TGCAGTGCTAGATCCCGCTTGGAGGGGACCTACGAGCAGTACTTC.

The gene calls are TRBV4-1 and TRBJ2-2, with D hard to call. Germline loops: CDR1 MGHRA, CDR2 YSYEKL. Trimming left V 4 bases short and J 4 bases short, with 7 bases between. The CDR3 totals 13 residues. CDR3: CASSPWGTGELFF. CDR3 DNA: TGCGCCAGCAGCCCTTGGGGCACCGGGGAGCTGTTTTTT.

V and J are TRBV10-1 and TRBJ2-2; 14 nucleotides match TRBD2. V shed 8 bases and J 2 bases; nucleotides not matched to a gene: 1. The CDR3 has 15 residues. The germline CDR1 and CDR2 sequences are WNHNN and SYGVQD (reference sequence). The CDR3 coding sequence is TGCGCCAGCGGGACTAGCGGGGGTAACACCGGGGAGCTGTTTTTT. This translates into CASGTSGGNTGELFF.

This clonotype was counted a single time. The J gene is TRBJ2-1, the V gene TRBV7-3; D may be TRBD2 (6 bases). The CDR3 sequence is 16 residues long. V dropped 1 base and J dropped 5 bases, with 15 bases sitting between them. Germline CDR1 reads SGHTA; CDR2 reads FQGTGA. CDR3 in amino acids: CASSLKSLRDHNEQFF. CDR3 DNA sequence: TGTGCCAGCAGCTTAAAAAGTTTGCGGGACCACAATGAGCAGTTCTTC.

The chain combines TRBV7-6 with TRBJ2-1; 8 bases agree with TRBD1. The CDR3 has 15 amino acids. With 4 bases clipped from V and 5 bases from J, the junction kept 7 bases outside the gene matches. Germline V CDR1 and CDR2: SGHVS, FNYEAQ. The CDR3: CASSYRQGTDNEQFF. The CDR3 DNA reads as TGTGCCAGCAGCTACCGACAGGGGACGGACAATGAGCAGTTCTTC.

This chain uses TRBV11-1 with TRBJ2-3; 10 nucleotides align to TRBD2. Germline values: CDR1 SGHAT, CDR2 FQDESV (reference sequence). With V trimmed by 6 bases and J by 3 bases, 6 bases remained unmatched. The length of the CDR3 is 15 residues. CDR3 sequence reads: CASSSRGLATDTQYF. The CDR3 DNA is TGTGCCAGCAGTTCTAGGGGACTAGCGACAGATACGCAGTATTTT.

This chain uses TRBV7-7 with TRBJ2-1; 7 bases line up with TRBD1. CDR1 is SSHAT and CDR2 is FNYEAQ in the germline V gene (reference sequence). Trimming took 5 bases from V and 5 from J; bases not matched to a gene: 9. There are 15 residues in the CDR3. CDR3 coding DNA: TGTGCCAGCAGCCTGGAGACAGGGCTAAACAATGAGCAGTTCTTC. This codes for CASSLETGLNNEQFF.

This chain links TRBV7-9 with TRBJ2-1, with no clear D. The CDR3 length is 14 residues. From germline, CDR1 is SEHNR and CDR2 FQNEAQ (reference sequence). V lost 5 bases, J lost 0 bases, and 8 bases lay in between. The CDR3 spells CASSPSSSYNEQFF. CDR3 bases: TGTGCCAGCAGCCCGAGTAGCTCCTACAATGAGCAGTTCTTC.

This chain joins TRBV5-1 and TRBJ2-4; 12 bases agree with TRBD1. The germline gives CDR1 SGHRS, CDR2 YFSETQ. This CDR3 comprises 17 residues. V was pared by 4 bases and J by 0 bases, with 5 bases of the junction left unmatched. In DNA form, the CDR3 reads TGCGCCAGCAGCGGGGGACAGGGGGCCGTAGCCAAAAACATTCAGTACTTC. It specifies CASSGGQGAVAKNIQYF. The variable domain in full, completed from reference TRBV5-1 and TRBJ2-4, reads KAGVTQTPRYLIKTRGQQVTLSCSPISGHRSVSWYQQTPGQGLQFLFEYFSETQRNKGNFPGRFSGRQFSNSRSEMNVSTLELGDSALYLCASSGGQGAVAKNIQYFGAGTRLSVL.

This chain joins TRBV10-1 and TRBJ2-3; D is ambiguous. CDR1 and CDR2 from the germline V gene are WNHNN and SYGVQD (reference sequence). The CDR3 sequence is 14 residues long. Trimming pared 9 bases from V and 4 bases from J, leaving 17 bases between. This CDR3 is CASHPVGIPDTQYF. CDR3 bases: TGCGCCAGTCACCCGGTGGGGATCCCAGATACGCAGTATTTT.